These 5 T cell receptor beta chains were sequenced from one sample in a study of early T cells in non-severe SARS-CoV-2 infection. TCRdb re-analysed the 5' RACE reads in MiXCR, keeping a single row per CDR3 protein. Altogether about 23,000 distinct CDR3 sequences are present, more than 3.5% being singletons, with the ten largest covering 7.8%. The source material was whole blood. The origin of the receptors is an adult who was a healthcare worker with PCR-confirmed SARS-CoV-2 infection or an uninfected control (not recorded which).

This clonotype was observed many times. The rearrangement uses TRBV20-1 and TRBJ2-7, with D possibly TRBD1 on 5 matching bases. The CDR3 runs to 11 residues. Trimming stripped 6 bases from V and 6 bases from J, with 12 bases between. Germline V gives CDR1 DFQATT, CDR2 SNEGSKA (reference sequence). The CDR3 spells CSAEWGTEQYF. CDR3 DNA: TGCAGTGCCGAGTGGGGCACCGAGCAGTACTTC.

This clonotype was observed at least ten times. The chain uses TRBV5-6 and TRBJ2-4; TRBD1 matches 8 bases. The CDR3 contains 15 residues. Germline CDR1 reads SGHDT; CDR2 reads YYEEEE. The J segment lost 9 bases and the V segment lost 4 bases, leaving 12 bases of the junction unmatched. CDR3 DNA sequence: TGTGCCAGCAGCCCCCGGGACAGGAGGGCTGGCATTCAGTACTTC. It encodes CASSPRDRRAGIQYF.

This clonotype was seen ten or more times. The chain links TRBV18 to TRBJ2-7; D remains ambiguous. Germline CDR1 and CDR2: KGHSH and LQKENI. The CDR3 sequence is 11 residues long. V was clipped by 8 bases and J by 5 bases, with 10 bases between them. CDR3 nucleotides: TGTGCCAGCCAATGGGGAAACGAGCAGTACTTC. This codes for CASQWGNEQYF.

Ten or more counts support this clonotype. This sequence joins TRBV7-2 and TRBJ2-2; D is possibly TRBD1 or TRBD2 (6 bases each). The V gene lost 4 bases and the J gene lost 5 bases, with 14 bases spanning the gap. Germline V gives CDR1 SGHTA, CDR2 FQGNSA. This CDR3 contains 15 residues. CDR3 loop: CASSSRQGRTGELFF. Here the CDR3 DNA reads TGTGCCAGCAGCTCCCGGCAGGGGAGGACCGGGGAGCTGTTTTTT.

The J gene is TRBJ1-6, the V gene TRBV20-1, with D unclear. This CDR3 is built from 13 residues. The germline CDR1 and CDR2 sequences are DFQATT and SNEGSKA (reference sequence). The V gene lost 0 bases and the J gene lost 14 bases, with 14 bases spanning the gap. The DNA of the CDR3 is TGCAGTGCTAGAGACGGAGTTCTCGGGTCCCTCCACTTT. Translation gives CSARDGVLGSLHF.